This T cell receptor beta chain was found in a study of T cell repertoires in cytomegalovirus infection. Study-wide background: Signatures in public TCR beta sequences pointed to both CMV infection and matching HLA type.

Findings and limits, study-wide: Dominant in the ex vivo response were TCR beta clonotypes restricted by HLA-C and specific for CMV.

This CDR3 spans 13 amino acids. Trimming pared 6 bases from V and 0 bases from J, leaving 11 bases between. Germline CDR1 DFQATT, CDR2 SNEGSKA (reference sequence). This clonotype was seen a few times. The antigen remains unidentified. From the reads, TCRdb called clonotypes with MiXCR, one entry per CDR3 protein. The data hold about 700,000 distinct CDR3 sequences, with around 32% observed a single time. The clonotype comes from a human donor in good health (CMV status not recorded). Some clones in this sample may be carry-over from other donors' samples. This material consisted of cultured PBMCs, taken from culture after CMV antigen stimulation. The chain has TRBV20-1 and TRBJ2-5, with D possibly matching TRBD2 (6 bases). This chain's CDR3 is CSAAGDYQETQYF. The CDR3 coding sequence is TGCAGTGCAGCCGGGGACTACCAAGAGACCCAGTACTTC.